Sequencing of this T cell receptor (beta chain) was carried out in a study of CD8 T cells in ankylosing spondylitis. General study results and limits: It was reported that disease-linked clones were significantly enriched in matched ankylosing spondylitis synovial fluid. Peripheral blood held disease-linked clones only at relatively low frequency, and these were CD8+. Apparently characteristic of ankylosing spondylitis blood was a TCR beta motif (roughly eight highly homologous variants).

The CDR3 consists of 14 residues. CDR1 SGDLS and CDR2 YYNGEE come from the germline V gene. Trimming took 0 bases from V and 4 from J, leaving 8 bases between them. Construction of TCR beta libraries was performed using quantitative 5'-RACE with molecular barcodes. MiXCR was run by TCRdb on the 5' RACE reads, yielding one entry per CDR3 protein. This table has over 700,000 distinct CDR3 sequences, around a fifth appearing once. Turning to this clonotype: The antigen remains undetermined.

V gene TRBV9 combines with J gene TRBJ2-1, with no clear D. Sequencing used blood, either unsorted or a sorted T cell fraction (not recorded which). This sequence was found in a male donor with ankylosing spondylitis. CDR3 coding DNA: TGTGCCAGCAGCGTAGATTTAGGGTACAATGAGCAGTTCTTC. Translation: CASSVDLGYNEQFF.